This T cell receptor (beta chain) came from a study of response to subunit inactivated influenza vaccine. MiXCR, run by TCRdb on the RT-PCR reads, gives a single entry per CDR3 protein. The table lists more than 450,000 distinct CDR3 sequences, 7.6% of them singletons. This receptor was obtained from a man between 50 and 75 years old who received an inactivated influenza vaccine. The source was PBMCs from blood, collected less than 30 months after vaccination.

The CDR3 spells CASSSGQGKTDTQYF. The CDR3 DNA reads as TGTGCCAGCAGCTCGGGACAGGGAAAGACAGATACGCAGTATTTT. The chain uses TRBV11-2 and TRBJ2-3; 9 bases agree with TRBD1. In germline, CDR1 is SGHAT, CDR2 FQNNGV. CDR3 length: 15 amino acids. The trim removed 4 bases at V and 3 bases at J, leaving 5 bases unmatched.